These 12 T cell receptor beta chains were all obtained from the same sample, sequenced in a study of Graves' ophthalmopathy and Graves' hyperthyroidism. RNA transcripts yielded amplified TCR beta CDR3 regions. HTBI-primed first-round RT-PCR preceded second-round multiplex PCR. TCRdb re-analysed the multiplex PCR reads in MiXCR, keeping a single row per CDR3 protein. The sample consists of 40,000 to 50,000 distinct CDR3 sequences, about 51% of them appearing once. What was sequenced was peripheral blood. Receptors were obtained from an adult man with Graves' ophthalmopathy.

On this clonotype: The junction departs from the called germline gene at one end, perhaps through a read error. The chain couples TRBV20-1 to TRBJ2-7; 9 bases map to TRBD1. The length of the CDR3 is 15 residues. The germline gives CDR1 DFQATT, CDR2 SNEGSKA (reference sequence). The CDR3 nucleotides are TGCAGCGCTAGGAATCCGGGACAGGGAAACCACGAGCAGTACTTC. It encodes CSARNPGQGNHEQYF.

The chain recombines TRBV19 with TRBJ1-5; weak D call: TRBD1 (6 bases). CDR3 size: 15 residues. Germline V gene lookup returns CDR1 LNHDA and CDR2 SQIVND (reference sequence). V dropped 5 bases and J dropped 7 bases, with 18 bases sitting between them. The CDR3 DNA reads as TGTGCCAGTAGTCCTTCGGCCAGGGGTGGCCAGCCCCAGCATTTT. Translated, it gives CASSPSARGGQPQHF. Full variable domain (outside the CDR3, taken from reference TRBV19 and TRBJ1-5): DGGITQSPKYLFRKEGQNVTLSCEQNLNHDAMYWYRQDPGQGLRLIYYSQIVNDFQKGDIAEGYSVSREKKESFPLTVTSAQKNPTAFYLCASSPSARGGQPQHFGDGTRLSIL.

This chain uses TRBV5-1 with TRBJ1-4, with a tentative D call TRBD1 (5 bases). Trimming shortened V by 3 bases and J by 0 bases, and 6 bases separated the two germline ends. The CDR3 is 14 amino acids. Looked up from germline, CDR1 is SGHRS and CDR2 is YFSETQ. The CDR3, as DNA: TGCGCCAGCAGCTGGGGGGCAACTAATGAAAAACTGTTTTTT. Its translation: CASSWGATNEKLFF.

This clonotype has a count of ten or more. This chain uses TRBV6-4 with TRBJ2-2; D gene unclear. V was cut by 4 bases and J by 2 bases, with 8 bases left in between. CDR3 length equals 14 residues. Germline V lookup: CDR1 MRHNA, CDR2 SNTAGT. The CDR3 coding sequence is TGTGCCAGCAGTGTAGGGCTAAACACCGGGGAGCTGTTTTTT. Its translation: CASSVGLNTGELFF.

This clonotype was counted ten times or more. This rearrangement joins TRBV5-5 to TRBJ2-6, with D possibly matching TRBD1 (6 bases). Trimming left V 0 bases short and J 2 bases short, with 6 bases between. In germline, CDR1 is SGHKS, CDR2 YYEKEE (reference sequence). The length of the CDR3 is 15 residues. CDR3 sequence reads: CASSLGGPGANVLTF. The CDR3 DNA sequence: TGTGCCAGCAGCTTGGGGGGGCCTGGGGCCAACGTCCTGACTTTC.

This clonotype has only a few counts. This chain joins TRBV29-1 and TRBJ2-5; 9 positions match TRBD1. Germline V gene sequence: CDR1 SQVTM, CDR2 ANQGSEA. This CDR3 has 12 residues. V shed 6 bases and J 2 bases; nucleotides not matched to a gene: 1. In nucleotides, the CDR3 is TGCAGCGTGGGGACAGGGCAAGAGACCCAGTACTTC. Amino acid sequence: CSVGTGQETQYF.

The J gene is TRBJ2-3, the V gene TRBV10-3; the D is unclear. CDR1 is ENHRY and CDR2 is SYGVKD in the germline V gene. The CDR3 contains 15 residues. The V end lost 0 bases, the J end lost 0 bases, and 7 bases lay between the germline ends. The CDR3 DNA is TGTGCCATCAGTGAGTCGGAACGGAGCACAGATACGCAGTATTTT. Protein product: CAISESERSTDTQYF.

This clonotype was seen at least ten times. This chain joins TRBV13 and TRBJ1-2; D might be TRBD1 (5 bases). CDR3 size: 12 residues. CDR1 is PRHDT, CDR2 FYEKMQ, per germline (reference sequence). The V end lost 7 bases, the J end lost 6 bases, and 12 bases lay between the germline ends. The CDR3 spells CASTLRGDGYTF. CDR3 DNA sequence: TGTGCCAGCACCCTCCGGGGGGATGGCTACACCTTC.

The rearrangement uses TRBV4-2 and TRBJ1-5; tentatively, D is TRBD1 (6 bases). V was clipped by 0 bases and J by 3 bases, with 9 bases between them. This CDR3 comprises 15 residues. The germline V gene has CDR1 LGHNA and CDR2 YNFKEQ. The CDR3 loop reads CASSQDLGANQPQHF. The CDR3 DNA is TGTGCCAGCAGCCAAGATCTGGGGGCCAATCAGCCCCAGCATTTT.

This chain uses TRBV7-9 with TRBJ2-5; 7 bases map to TRBD2. The trim removed 3 bases at V and 2 bases at J, leaving 3 bases unmatched. Germline-derived CDR1 and CDR2 are SEHNR and FQNEAQ (reference sequence). The CDR3 runs to 14 residues. CDR3 DNA: TGTGCCAGCAGCTTTTCGGGGGGTCAAGAGACCCAGTACTTC. Protein product: CASSFSGGQETQYF. The whole variable domain, filled in from reference TRBV7-9 and TRBJ2-5, reads DTGVSQNPRHKITKRGQNVTFRCDPISEHNRLYWYRQTLGQGPEFLTYFQNEAQLEKSRLLSDRFSAERPKGSFSTLEIQRTEQGDSAMYLCASSFSGGQETQYFGPGTRLLVL.

The chain has TRBV7-2 and TRBJ1-6, with D uncertain. The CDR3 runs 13 residues. Germline CDR1 and CDR2: SGHTA and FQGNSA. The V gene lost 5 bases and the J gene lost 9 bases, with 11 bases spanning the gap. CDR3 protein: CASSLRRGSPLHF. The CDR3 DNA sequence: TGTGCCAGCAGCCTCAGACGAGGTTCACCCCTCCACTTT.

A note on this clonotype: The junction departs from the called germline gene at one end, perhaps through a read error. The rearrangement uses TRBV14 and TRBJ2-3, with D perhaps TRBD1 (6 bases). The CDR3 extends over 16 amino acids. The germline V gene has CDR1 SGHDN and CDR2 FVKESK. The CDR3 reads CASSQGGRGSTDTRYF. The CDR3 nucleotides read TGTGCCAGCAGCCAAGGGGGCAGGGGCAGCACAGATACGCGGTATTTC.